This entry lists 28 T cell receptor beta chains sequenced from one sample in a study of Tregs in tolerant kidney transplant recipients. Profiled with immunoSEQ multiplex PCR; TCRdb holds only in-frame clones, not every one. The table records 85,000 to 90,000 clones, about 92% of them present only once. The sequenced sample was CD8+ T cells from blood. The source of these receptors is a human donor in good health.

This chain links TRBV27 with TRBJ1-2; 7 bases are a match to TRBD1. The V and J ends lost 6 bases and 6 bases, in that order; junction bases with no gene match: 10. Looked up from germline, CDR1 is MNHEY and CDR2 is SMNVEV (reference sequence). CDR3 length: 14 residues. CDR3 DNA sequence: TGTGCCAGCAGCAGAATGACAGGGCGTGATGGCTACACCTTC. Translation: CASSRMTGRDGYTF.

V is TRBV10-2 and J is TRBJ2-7, with TRBD2 matching over 9 bases. J was trimmed by 3 bases and V by 7 bases; bases with no gene match: 10. Germline assignment: CDR1 WSHSY and CDR2 SAAADI. The CDR3 sequence is 15 residues long. CDR3 region: CASIFHSSGIYEQYF. CDR3 coding DNA: TGCGCCAGCATCTTCCATTCTAGCGGGATCTACGAGCAGTACTTC.

The rearrangement joins TRBV6-1 to TRBJ1-1; TRBD1 matches 9 bases. The CDR3 loop spans 16 amino acids. Germline values: CDR1 MNHNS, CDR2 SASEGT. V shed 2 bases, J shed 3 bases, and the junction held 7 bases outside the gene matches. The CDR3 loop is CASSELVGTGYTEAFF. The CDR3, as DNA: TGTGCCAGCAGTGAACTTGTAGGGACAGGGTACACTGAAGCTTTCTTT.

The chain is built from TRBV5-5 and TRBJ1-1, with D unclear. The CDR3 is 14 residues long. The V gene lost 2 bases and the J gene lost 5 bases, with 13 bases spanning the gap. CDR1 is SGHKS and CDR2 is YYEKEE in the germline V gene (reference sequence). The CDR3 sequence is CASSLALGRTEAFF. CDR3 sequence (DNA): TGTGCCAGCAGCTTAGCCCTGGGGAGGACTGAAGCTTTCTTT.

The gene calls are TRBV15 and TRBJ1-2; a weak D match, TRBD1 (6 bases). Per the germline V gene, CDR1 is LNHNV and CDR2 is YYDKDF (reference sequence). CDR3 length equals 14 residues. Trimming removed 6 bases at V and 0 bases at J, with 11 bases between. The CDR3 loop is CATRPDSTNYGYTF. In nucleotides, the CDR3 is TGTGCCACCAGACCGGACAGTACTAACTATGGCTACACCTTC.

The chain links TRBV12-2 to TRBJ2-6; the table's D call, TRBD1, was not checked against the DNA. TRBV12-2 represents a pseudogene. This CDR3 has 17 amino acids. The CDR3 spells CASRLAGTASGANVLTF. The CDR3, as DNA: TGTGCAAGTCGCTTAGCTGGGACAGCCTCTGGGGCCAACGTCCTGACTTTC.

The rearrangement uses TRBV13 and TRBJ1-5, with TRBD1 matching over 7 bases. The CDR3 runs to 15 residues. From germline, CDR1 is PRHDT and CDR2 FYEKMQ (reference sequence). The junction had 3 bases not matched to a gene; V was cut back by 0 bases and J by 4 bases. This chain's CDR3 is CASSLGQGGNQPQHF. For the CDR3, the DNA is TGTGCCAGCAGCTTAGGGCAGGGGGGAAATCAGCCCCAGCATTTT.

The gene calls are TRBV10-3 and TRBJ1-2; TRBD1 might be the D (5 bases). Germline V gene sequence: CDR1 ENHRY, CDR2 SYGVKD. V was clipped by 3 bases and J by 8 bases, with 10 bases between them. This CDR3 has 12 residues. CDR3 nucleotides: TGTGCCATCAGTGACAGGGTCAGGGGCTACACCTTC. It translates to CAISDRVRGYTF.

There are a few counts of this clone. The CDR3 is CASSEYGYTF. The CDR3 DNA is TGTGCCAGCAGTGAATATGGCTACACCTTC. V gene TRBV6-1 combines with J gene TRBJ1-2, with no clear D. The CDR3 has 10 amino acids. Germline CDR1 is MNHNS and CDR2 is SASEGT. The V and J ends lost 2 bases and 5 bases respectively, with 0 bases between them.

CDR3 nucleotide sequence: TGCGCCAGCAGCCAAGAGGGCCGAGAAAAACTGTTTTTT. Residues: CASSQEGREKLFF. The J gene is TRBJ1-4, the V gene TRBV4-1; D is ambiguous. CDR1 is MGHRA and CDR2 is YSYEKL in the germline V gene. The CDR3 totals 13 residues. Trimming pared 0 bases from V and 8 bases from J, leaving 7 bases between.

This chain connects TRBV6-1 to TRBJ2-2; D is ambiguous. V was pared by 1 base and J by 8 bases, with 8 bases between. CDR1 is MNHNS and CDR2 is SASEGT in the germline V gene. The CDR3 is made up of 13 amino acids. The CDR3 loop is CASSEGNLGELFF. CDR3 nucleotide sequence: TGTGCCAGCAGTGAAGGGAATTTAGGGGAGCTGTTTTTT.

The J gene is TRBJ1-1, the V gene TRBV21-1; the listed D gene, TRBD1, was not tested against the DNA. TRBV21-1 is reported as a pseudogene. This CDR3 region has 15 residues. This CDR3 reads CASSGRDRGFAEAFF. For the CDR3, the DNA is TGTGCCAGCAGCGGCCGGGACAGGGGATTCGCTGAAGCTTTCTTT.

The chain couples TRBV27 to TRBJ2-3, with a tentative D call TRBD1 (5 bases). V shed 2 bases and J shed 5 bases, with 11 bases lying between them. Germline V lookup: CDR1 MNHEY, CDR2 SMNVEV (reference sequence). CDR3 length equals 14 residues. CDR3 coding DNA: TGTGCCAGCAGTTTACGGCTAGGGGAAGATACGCAGTATTTT. Amino acid sequence: CASSLRLGEDTQYF.

The chain uses TRBV2 and TRBJ1-2; 7 bases are shared with TRBD1. This CDR3 is 13 amino acids long. Germline trimming cut 6 bases from V and 2 bases from J; bases unmatched to any gene: 3. Germline V lookup: CDR1 SNHLY, CDR2 FYNNEI. In DNA form, the CDR3 reads TGTGCCAGCAGCCCGACAGGGAACTATGGCTACACCTTC. Residues: CASSPTGNYGYTF.

The chain is built from TRBV5-1 and TRBJ2-7; 9 positions agree with TRBD1. Germline V gives CDR1 SGHRS, CDR2 YFSETQ. With 5 bases clipped from V and 5 bases from J, the junction kept 8 bases outside the gene matches. The CDR3 covers 14 residues. Here the CDR3 reads CASSWRTGADEQYF. The CDR3, as DNA: TGCGCCAGCAGTTGGAGGACAGGGGCGGACGAGCAGTACTTC.

J is TRBJ2-7 and V is TRBV11-2; 8 bases align to TRBD2. V gave up 2 bases and J gave up 4 bases; unmatched junction bases: 7. CDR1 and CDR2 (germline): SGHAT, FQNNGV. This CDR3 contains 15 residues. CDR3 nucleotide sequence: TGTGCCAGCAGCTTACCGATAGCGGGAAGTTACGAGCAGTACTTC. It yields the protein CASSLPIAGSYEQYF.

The J gene is TRBJ1-2, the V gene TRBV11-2; D call uncertain. Germline V CDR1 and CDR2: SGHAT, FQNNGV. The V and J ends lost 1 base and 5 bases respectively, with 23 bases between them. The CDR3 is 18 amino acids. The chain's CDR3 is CASSLGPSGVNWAYGYTF. CDR3 nucleotides: TGTGCCAGCAGCTTAGGTCCTTCGGGAGTTAATTGGGCTTATGGCTACACCTTC.

CDR3: CASSHESGRAHNEQFF. The CDR3 nucleotides are TGTGCCAGCAGCCATGAATCCGGGAGGGCCCACAATGAGCAGTTCTTC. The rearrangement links TRBV7-9 to TRBJ2-1, with TRBD2 matching 8 bases. The CDR3 is 16 amino acids. The junction had 11 bases not matched to a gene; V was cut back by 5 bases and J by 5 bases. The germline CDR1 and CDR2 sequences are SEHNR and FQNEAQ (reference sequence). Complete variable domain (other parts from reference TRBV7-9 and TRBJ2-1): DTGVSQNPRHKITKRGQNVTFRCDPISEHNRLYWYRQTLGQGPEFLTYFQNEAQLEKSRLLSDRFSAERPKGSFSTLEIQRTEQGDSAMYLCASSHESGRAHNEQFFGPGTRLTVL.

The CDR3, as DNA: TGTGCCAGTAGCCGTTCGGGGTCGAACACTGAAGCTTTCTTT. Its protein product is CASSRSGSNTEAFF. This chain connects TRBV19 to TRBJ1-1, with D uncertain. Germline V gene data show CDR1 as LNHDA and CDR2 as SQIVND (reference sequence). V shed 6 bases and J shed 1 base, with 12 bases lying between them. This CDR3 is built from 14 residues.

This CDR3 is CASSASAGGPDTQYF. The CDR3 coding sequence is TGTGCCAGCAGTGCCTCAGCGGGAGGGCCAGATACGCAGTATTTT. This chain connects TRBV6-1 to TRBJ2-3, with 10 bases that match TRBD2. The V segment lost 4 bases and the J segment 4 bases; nucleotides outside the gene matches: 5. CDR3 length: 15 amino acids. Germline loops: CDR1 MNHNS, CDR2 SASEGT.

V and J are TRBV9 and TRBJ2-1; D possibly matches TRBD1 or TRBD2 (5 bases each). There are 18 residues in the CDR3. Germline loops: CDR1 SGDLS, CDR2 YYNGEE. The germline V and J ends were trimmed by 4 bases and 0 bases, with 20 bases remaining between them. The CDR3 loop reads CASSWDPAIESSYNEQFF. The DNA for the CDR3 is TGTGCCAGCAGCTGGGACCCGGCTATCGAGAGCTCCTACAATGAGCAGTTCTTC.

V usage is TRBV18 and J usage is TRBJ1-2, with TRBD1 as a possible D gene (5 bases). The CDR3 contains 18 residues. Trimming removed 6 bases from V and 4 bases from J, with 27 bases in between. Germline-derived CDR1 and CDR2 are KGHSH and LQKENI. The CDR3 region is CASSSEGMIPGPIYGYTF. CDR3 nucleotides: TGTGCCAGCTCTTCAGAGGGTATGATACCAGGGCCTATCTATGGCTACACCTTC.

The chain uses TRBV27 and TRBJ1-1; D is undetermined. This CDR3 comprises 13 residues. Trimming removed 3 bases from V and 1 base from J, with 6 bases in between. Germline V gene data show CDR1 as MNHEY and CDR2 as SMNVEV (reference sequence). CDR3 nucleotides: TGTGCCAGCAGTTTGCCGCCGAACACTGAAGCTTTCTTT. Translated, it gives CASSLPPNTEAFF.

The V and J genes are TRBV7-8 and TRBJ2-5, with D perhaps matching TRBD1 (5 bases). The CDR3 length is 16 residues. CDR1 is SGHVS and CDR2 is FQNEAQ in the germline V gene. V dropped 4 bases and J dropped 5 bases, with 20 bases sitting between them. CDR3 nucleotide sequence: TGTGCCAGCAGCTATGGGGTAGGGGCGGTGAGGGAGACCCAGTACTTC. Residues: CASSYGVGAVRETQYF.

The CDR3 DNA reads TGTGCCAGCAGTCCTTCGGGAGCGTACGAGCAGTACTTC. Translating it yields CASSPSGAYEQYF. The chain recombines TRBV27 with TRBJ2-7, with D possibly matching TRBD2 (6 bases). Germline V gene sequence: CDR1 MNHEY, CDR2 SMNVEV (reference sequence). V was trimmed by 5 bases and J by 4 bases, leaving 12 bases between them. The CDR3 is 13 residues long.

The rearrangement links TRBV13 to TRBJ2-5; TRBD1 matches at 7 bases. Germline CDR1 reads PRHDT; CDR2 reads FYEKMQ (reference sequence). V was pared by 5 bases and J by 4 bases, with 13 bases of the junction left unmatched. The CDR3 extends over 16 amino acids. The CDR3 loop is CASSPPRGNLRETQYF. The CDR3 DNA reads TGTGCCAGCAGCCCGCCCAGGGGGAACCTGCGAGAGACCCAGTACTTC.

The chain links TRBV27 to TRBJ2-7; 10 bases map to TRBD1. Per germline, CDR1 MNHEY and CDR2 SMNVEV (reference sequence). V shed 1 base, J shed 2 bases, and the junction held 2 bases outside the gene matches. The CDR3 has 15 residues. The CDR3 sequence: CASSLFGQGAYEQYF. The CDR3 region has the DNA TGTGCCAGCAGTTTATTTGGACAGGGGGCCTACGAGCAGTACTTC.

The chain uses TRBV6-5 and TRBJ1-4; D unclear. The CDR3 runs to 14 residues. The germline gives CDR1 MNHEY, CDR2 SVGAGI. V was trimmed by 7 bases and J by 0 bases, leaving 9 bases between them. Here the CDR3 DNA reads TGTGCCAGCACCTTCGCTGCAACTAATGAAAAACTGTTTTTT. Translating it yields CASTFAATNEKLFF.